This entry lists 7 T cell receptor beta chains sequenced from one sample in a study of shared T cell receptors in the human thymus. The table came from immunoSEQ multiplex PCR; TCRdb's copy has only in-frame clones and leaves some out. The sample has under 700,000 clones, 78% seen once. These same records also appear under a second study, on human thymus T cells.

The specimen sequenced was thymocytes. The receptors originated from a boy under three years old with a congenital heart defect.

This clone was counted a single time. The chain uses TRBV27 and TRBJ2-1; tentatively, D is TRBD2 (5 bases). Germline V gene sequence: CDR1 MNHEY, CDR2 SMNVEV (reference sequence). Trimming pared 3 bases from V and 7 bases from J, leaving 16 bases between. The CDR3 has 15 amino acids. CDR3 sequence reads: CASSFQTNGKNEQFF. The CDR3 bases are TGTGCCAGCAGTTTCCAGACGAACGGGAAAAATGAGCAGTTCTTC.

This clone was seen a few times. V is TRBV4-1 and J is TRBJ2-1; D call uncertain. Germline values: CDR1 MGHRA, CDR2 YSYEKL. V gave up 0 bases and J gave up 8 bases, with 8 bases separating them. The CDR3 runs to 13 residues. CDR3 DNA sequence: TGCGCCAGCAGCCAAGAGTGGCTGGATGAGCAGTTCTTC. It is translated as CASSQEWLDEQFF.

CDR3 sequence (DNA): TGCGCCAGCAGCCTTGACAGTTCTAACACCGGGGAGCTGTTTTTT. Translation gives CASSLDSSNTGELFF. V and J are TRBV5-1 and TRBJ2-2; a possible D gene is TRBD1 (5 bases). Germline V gene sequence: CDR1 SGHRS, CDR2 YFSETQ. V was clipped by 4 bases and J by 2 bases, with 12 bases between them. This CDR3 comprises 15 residues. Full variable domain (remainder filled in from reference TRBV5-1 and TRBJ2-2): KAGVTQTPRYLIKTRGQQVTLSCSPISGHRSVSWYQQTPGQGLQFLFEYFSETQRNKGNFPGRFSGRQFSNSRSEMNVSTLELGDSALYLCASSLDSSNTGELFFGEGSRLTVL.

The sample holds one count of this clone. The chain joins TRBV6-5 to TRBJ1-2; 9 bases line up with TRBD1. Germline loops: CDR1 MNHEY, CDR2 SVGAGI. The CDR3 extends over 14 amino acids. V was clipped by 8 bases and J by 3 bases; unmatched bases: 7. The CDR3 region is CASQTGGNHYGYTF. CDR3 nucleotides: TGTGCCAGCCAGACAGGGGGGAATCACTATGGCTACACCTTC.

In its sample, this clone was seen a few times. This chain links TRBV12-5 with TRBJ1-2, with unresolved D. Germline assignment: CDR1 LGHNT and CDR2 FRNRAP. The CDR3 covers 14 residues. Trimming stripped 3 bases from V and 2 bases from J, with 10 bases between. For the CDR3, the DNA is TGTGCTAGTGGTTTCGAGGGCACAAACTATGGCTACACCTTC. Translation: CASGFEGTNYGYTF.

The J gene is TRBJ2-5, the V gene TRBV4-3; D is possibly TRBD1 (6 bases). From germline, CDR1 is LGHNA and CDR2 YSLEER. The CDR3 loop spans 11 amino acids. The CDR3 is CAVRGGETQYF. The CDR3 DNA is TGCGCGGTCCGAGGGGGAGAGACCCAGTACTTC.

The chain couples TRBV29-1 to TRBJ1-4; no firm D call. This CDR3 contains 13 residues. V lost 1 base to trimming and J lost 8 bases, with 11 bases between them. CDR1 SQVTM and CDR2 ANQGSEA come from the germline V gene. Here the CDR3 reads CSVEGEGSEKLFF. CDR3 DNA sequence: TGCAGCGTTGAAGGGGAGGGAAGCGAAAAACTGTTTTTT.